The following is a T cell receptor beta chain sequence with its context. Antigen specificity is unknown. PCR was performed using 60 Vbeta and 13 Jbeta primers. Assay: immunoSEQ multiplex PCR; the TCRdb copy retains only in-frame clones and omits some. The sample lists about 160,000 clones; around 69% were seen once. The CDR3 length is 14 residues. Germline CDR1 SGHAT, CDR2 FQNNGV. Deletions cut 6 bases from V and 6 bases from J, with 18 bases between. This specimen comes from a study of cytomegalovirus exposure and HLA in healthy donors. The study, taken as a whole, reports: Analysis was carried out at a later point, and it linked a missense DCLRE1C variant to TCR beta V- and J-gene trimming.

The material sequenced was PBMCs. The chain couples TRBV11-2 to TRBJ2-7, with D possibly matching TRBD2 (5 bases). The sequence was collected from a man aged 60 to 69 in good health and CMV-seronegative. The CDR3 spells CASRKDSLPAEQYF. As DNA, the CDR3 is TGTGCCAGCAGGAAGGACTCTTTACCGGCCGAGCAGTACTTC.